The present entry profiles one T cell receptor beta chain with its context. This entry is derived from a study of blood T cell repertoires in COVID-19. Study as a whole: Specimens from acute and convalescent COVID-19 originated in the United States, Italy and Spain. Nucleic acid was either cDNA or gDNA, and it came from T cells, B-cell-depleted T cells, or PBMCs.

Authors' methods: By means of reference gene primer amplification, nucleated cell counts were estimated. Assay: immunoSEQ multiplex PCR; the TCRdb copy retains only in-frame clones and omits some. V and J calls and clone size come straight from that table; D and trimming were deduced from the DNA. The sample lists approximately 170,000 clones; 70% to 85% were seen once. The V gene's germline CDR1 is MDHEN and CDR2 SYDVKM. Trimming removed 8 bases at V and 1 base at J, with 14 bases between. CDR3 length: 14 residues. The gene calls are TRBV28 and TRBJ2-5, with D unclear. The sequence derives from a woman in her fifties or sixties with acute or convalescent COVID-19. The sample consisted of peripheral blood. The CDR3 sequence: CASSPRSLQETQYF. CDR3 nucleotide sequence: TGTGCCAGCTCCCCCAGGTCGCTCCAAGAGACCCAGTACTTC.